Each of the 22 T cell receptor beta chains below was sequenced from the same sample in a study of CD8 T cells in Susac syndrome. An input of roughly 0.45 to 1 ug of RNA was subjected to reverse transcription using random hexamers. TCRdb itself ran the immunoSEQ multiplex PCR reads through MiXCR, one entry per CDR3 protein. The data contain 200,000 or so distinct CDR3 sequences, around 96% of them singletons. The sequenced sample was CD4+ T cells from PBMCs. Source of these receptors: a human donor with multiple sclerosis.

This sequence joins TRBV9 and TRBJ1-6, with TRBD1 as a possible D gene (5 bases). The CDR3 length is 15 residues. Germline CDR1 and CDR2: SGDLS and YYNGEE. The ends were cut back, 0 bases at V and 9 bases at J, with 13 bases in the middle. The CDR3 spells CASSVAGRGPSPLHF. The CDR3 nucleotides are TGTGCCAGCAGCGTAGCCGGTAGGGGACCTTCACCCCTCCACTTT.

The V gene is TRBV11-1, the J gene TRBJ2-5; 7 bases agree with TRBD2. V lost 7 bases to trimming and J lost 5 bases; unmatched junction nucleotides: 13. CDR3 length: 15 residues. Germline values: CDR1 SGHAT, CDR2 FQDESV (reference sequence). Here the CDR3 DNA reads TGTGCCAGCACCCTGCGGGGGAGGGCCTGGGAGACCCAGTACTTC. Translation: CASTLRGRAWETQYF.

This clonotype has just one count. In DNA form, the CDR3 reads TGCAGTGCTAGTGTGGGCGGGAGCACAGATACGCAGTATTTT. Its translation: CSASVGGSTDTQYF. The V and J genes are TRBV20-1 and TRBJ2-3, with a tentative D call TRBD2 (5 bases). Trimming cost V 3 bases and J 0 bases, with 10 bases left between them. Germline V gene sequence: CDR1 DFQATT, CDR2 SNEGSKA (reference sequence). This CDR3 has 14 amino acids.

The chain carries TRBV6-1 and TRBJ2-1; D gene ambiguous. Germline V lookup: CDR1 MNHNS, CDR2 SASEGT. The CDR3 has 12 amino acids. V shed 8 bases and J shed 16 bases, with 21 bases lying between them. The DNA for the CDR3 is TGTGCCAGCCAGGCAGACGTAGCCACGACCTTCTTC. Protein product: CASQADVATTFF.

The chain links TRBV5-6 to TRBJ2-1, with TRBD2 matching 7 bases. The CDR3 covers 17 residues. Per the germline V gene, CDR1 is SGHDT and CDR2 is YYEEEE. Trimming cost V 0 bases and J 10 bases; bases outside gene matches: 16. The CDR3 bases are TGTGCCAGCAGCTTGGCATCAGGACTAGGGGCTTTTGTGGAGCAGTTCTTC. It is translated as CASSLASGLGAFVEQFF.

The chain carries TRBV5-1 and TRBJ2-7; 10 bases line up with TRBD2. J was trimmed by 4 bases and V by 5 bases; bases with no gene match: 9. This CDR3 region has 15 residues. CDR1 is SGHRS and CDR2 is YFSETQ in the germline V gene. The CDR3 DNA reads TGCGCCAGCAGACCTAGCGGGGGCCAGCCATACGAGCAGTACTTC. Protein sequence: CASRPSGGQPYEQYF.

The J gene is TRBJ2-3, the V gene TRBV18, with 7 bases lining up with TRBD2. J lost 2 bases, V lost 0 bases, and 5 bases had no gene match. In germline, CDR1 is KGHSH, CDR2 LQKENI. This CDR3 contains 16 residues. CDR3 DNA sequence: TGTGCCAGCTCACCACCCCGGCGGGGGTACACAGATACGCAGTATTTT. Its protein product is CASSPPRRGYTDTQYF.

The chain has TRBV7-2 and TRBJ2-1, with D possibly matching TRBD1 (5 bases). The CDR3 has 13 residues. V lost 5 bases to trimming and J lost 10 bases, with 15 bases between them. The germline gives CDR1 SGHTA, CDR2 FQGNSA. Written as DNA, the CDR3 is TGTGCCAGCAGCCGCCGGCAGGGCGACGAGCAGTTCTTC. It yields the protein CASSRRQGDEQFF.

The rearrangement uses TRBV27 and TRBJ1-2; D possibly corresponds to TRBD1 (5 bases). This CDR3 is 15 amino acids long. Trimming pared 2 bases from V and 7 bases from J, leaving 17 bases between. Germline CDR1 MNHEY, CDR2 SMNVEV (reference sequence). The CDR3 nucleotides read TGTGCCAGCAGTTTAATCGGGAGGGGTAATAGTGGCTACACCTTC. As protein: CASSLIGRGNSGYTF.

The CDR3 DNA follows: TGCGCCAGCAGTCATCACGATCAGCCCCAGCATTTT. It is translated as CASSHHDQPQHF. This chain links TRBV23-1 with TRBJ1-5; D is ambiguous. TRBV23-1 is assigned to the ORF class and has an uncertain function. This CDR3 has 12 amino acids. V gave up 3 bases and J gave up 5 bases, with 5 bases separating them.

The gene calls are TRBV24-1 and TRBJ1-2; D remains unclear. Trimming cost V 1 base and J 8 bases, with 7 bases left between them. CDR3 length: 12 amino acids. From germline, CDR1 is KGHDR and CDR2 SFDVKD. The CDR3 nucleotides are TGTGCCACCAGTGATTTTGTTAGGGGCTACACCTTC. Translating gives CATSDFVRGYTF.

The table lists this clonotype with a count of one. V usage is TRBV24-1 and J usage is TRBJ1-2; unclear D gene. The CDR3 consists of 14 residues. Germline V gene lookup returns CDR1 KGHDR and CDR2 SFDVKD. Trimming removed 6 bases from V and 4 bases from J, with 14 bases in between. The CDR3 DNA sequence: TGTGCCACCAGTACCACGGGGATCACCTATGGCTACACCTTC. Amino acid sequence: CATSTTGITYGYTF.

This chain connects TRBV29-1 to TRBJ2-2, with 8 bases matching TRBD2. Germline-derived CDR1 and CDR2 are SQVTM and ANQGSEA. Trimming removed 6 bases from V and 5 bases from J; junction bases left unmatched: 5. CDR3 size: 13 residues. In nucleotides, the CDR3 is TGCAGCGTGCAACTAGCGGCAACCGGGGAGCTGTTTTTT. Encoded protein: CSVQLAATGELFF.

The J gene is TRBJ2-5, the V gene TRBV5-1; possible D gene TRBD2, 6 bases. V was shortened by 3 bases and J by 3 bases, with 9 bases between the two germline ends. Germline CDR1 and CDR2: SGHRS and YFSETQ. The CDR3 has 13 residues. CDR3: CASSSGTEETQYF. The DNA of the CDR3 is TGCGCCAGCAGCTCGGGGACTGAAGAGACCCAGTACTTC.

CDR3 region: CASSAGGTVATNEKLFF. The CDR3 region has the DNA TGTGCCAGCAGCGCCGGGGGAACAGTCGCAACTAATGAAAAACTGTTTTTT. The rearrangement joins TRBV9 to TRBJ1-4; D perhaps matches TRBD1 (5 bases). Germline CDR1 is SGDLS and CDR2 is YYNGEE. Between the trimmed V and J ends, which lost 3 bases and 0 bases, there was a span of 15 bases. The CDR3 is 17 amino acids.

V and J are TRBV2 and TRBJ1-1; D gene ambiguous. Germline lookup yields CDR1 SNHLY and CDR2 FYNNEI. The V end was cut by 4 bases, the J end by 4 bases, with 10 bases between. CDR3 length equals 13 residues. The CDR3 protein is CASSGEGGTEAFF. The DNA of the CDR3 is TGTGCCAGCAGTGGGGAGGGCGGCACTGAAGCTTTCTTT.

The chain has TRBV2 and TRBJ1-2, with D possibly matching TRBD1 (5 bases). This CDR3 comprises 13 residues. V was trimmed by 6 bases and J by 3 bases, leaving 11 bases between them. Germline V CDR1 and CDR2: SNHLY, FYNNEI. CDR3 residues: CASRMGTDYGYTF. CDR3 sequence (DNA): TGTGCCAGCAGGATGGGGACGGACTATGGCTACACCTTC.

The chain employs TRBV19 and TRBJ1-2; TRBD1 might be the D (5 bases). Deletions cut 4 bases from V and 1 base from J, with 10 bases between. In germline, CDR1 is LNHDA, CDR2 SQIVND (reference sequence). This CDR3 spans 14 amino acids. The CDR3 sequence: CASSTTELNYGYTF. The CDR3 nucleotides are TGTGCCAGTAGTACGACAGAGCTTAACTATGGCTACACCTTC.

The V and J genes are TRBV3-1 and TRBJ2-1; D is uncertain. The CDR3 runs to 14 residues. Trimming took off 8 bases at V and 6 bases at J, with 17 bases between the two ends. The germline V gene encodes CDR1 LGHDT and CDR2 YNNKEL (reference sequence). The CDR3 region has the DNA TGTGCCAGCGGGTTGAACCACCAACTCAATGAGCAGTTCTTC. Translating it yields CASGLNHQLNEQFF.

The V gene is TRBV30, the J gene TRBJ1-1; 8 bases are shared with TRBD1. J was trimmed by 9 bases and V by 3 bases; bases with no gene match: 12. There are 14 residues in the CDR3. Germline V gives CDR1 GTSNPN, CDR2 SVGIG (reference sequence). For the CDR3, the DNA is TGTGCCTGGAGGCTAAGGGACAGGTTCGGTAAAGCTTTCTTT. This codes for CAWRLRDRFGKAFF.

The chain recombines TRBV24-1 with TRBJ1-2; 7 nucleotides agree with TRBD1. V gave up 3 bases and J gave up 10 bases; unmatched junction bases: 4. Germline V gene lookup returns CDR1 KGHDR and CDR2 SFDVKD. The CDR3 consists of 12 residues. The CDR3 DNA sequence: TGTGCCACCAGTGATGGGGACAGTTCCTACACCTTC. Its translation is CATSDGDSSYTF.

V is TRBV27 and J is TRBJ1-2; D ambiguous. Trimming took off 5 bases at V and 8 bases at J, with 12 bases between the two ends. The V gene's germline CDR1 is MNHEY and CDR2 SMNVEV (reference sequence). The length of the CDR3 is 12 residues. The CDR3 sequence is CASSGSGMGYTF. In nucleotides, the CDR3 is TGTGCCAGCAGTGGCTCGGGGATGGGCTACACCTTC.